This T cell receptor (beta chain) stems from a study of blood T cell repertoires in COVID-19. Study information: COVID-19 samples collected from the United States, Italy and Spain covered acute and convalescent phases. In each case, the material was cDNA or gDNA derived from T cells, B-cell-depleted T cells, or PBMCs.

This clone appeared a single time. Seattle's enrolled individuals joined amid active infection and were then monitored longitudinally. CDR1 and CDR2 (germline): SNHLY, FYNNEI. Trimming took 3 bases from V and 13 from J; bases not matched to a gene: 8. The CDR3 totals 12 residues. The assay was immunoSEQ multiplex PCR, and TCRdb's table has in-frame clones only and misses some. This sample yields approximately 210,000 clones, of which over 75% are seen a single time; around 10% belongs to the top ten. The sequenced sample consisted of peripheral blood. The clonotype was recovered from a man over 45 with COVID-19, enrolled during active disease. The chain recombines TRBV2 with TRBJ2-7; 8 bases match TRBD1. CDR3 sequence reads: CASSENSPGGYF. In DNA form, the CDR3 reads TGTGCCAGCAGTGAGAACTCCCCAGGGGGCTACTTC.